The rows below give T cell receptor beta chains drawn from one sample of a study of blood T cell repertoires in COVID-19. Generated by immunoSEQ multiplex PCR, the TCRdb table keeps only in-frame clones and is missing some. The table includes approximately 200,000 clones, over 75% detected once. What was sequenced was peripheral blood. The receptor source for this set is a woman between 50 and 59 years old with acute or convalescent COVID-19. Each CDR3 is given with its conserved first and last residue. D genes are given only for firm matches. A row's size may be missing; if present it is once, few, many or a size class.

d_call: TRBD1
v_call: TRBV12-5
j_call: TRBJ2-5
clone_size: -
cdr3_nt: TGTGCTAGTGCCCCCCAGGGGGCCACAGGGGGGGAGACCCAGTACTTC
cdr3_aa: CASAPQGATGGETQYF

d_call: -
v_call: TRBV28
j_call: TRBJ1-2
clone_size: -
cdr3_nt: TGTGCCAGCGGCTACTATGGCTACACCTTC
cdr3_aa: CASGYYGYTF

d_call: TRBD1
v_call: TRBV28
j_call: TRBJ1-6
clone_size: once
cdr3_nt: TGTGCCAGCAGTACTACAGGGGGCCCCAACGGGTCACCCCTCCACTTT
cdr3_aa: CASSTTGGPNGSPLHF

d_call: -
v_call: TRBV5-5
j_call: TRBJ2-7
clone_size: -
cdr3_nt: TGTGCCAGCAGTCGTGCCGGGACAAGAGTCTACGAGCAGTACTTC
cdr3_aa: CASSRAGTRVYEQYF

d_call: -
v_call: TRBV25-1
j_call: TRBJ1-1
clone_size: -
cdr3_nt: TGTGCCAGCAGTGAAAGGGCGCGGGGTACTGAAGCTTTCTTT
cdr3_aa: CASSERARGTEAFF

d_call: TRBD1
v_call: TRBV10-3
j_call: TRBJ2-7
clone_size: -
cdr3_nt: TGTGCCATCGCGACTGGGACAGGGCTAAAGGGCGAGCAGTACTTC
cdr3_aa: CAIATGTGLKGEQYF

d_call: -
v_call: TRBV12-5
j_call: TRBJ2-7
clone_size: few
cdr3_nt: TGTGCTAGTGGTTTACCCCGGGACATTTCTTTTTACGAGCAGTACTTC
cdr3_aa: CASGLPRDISFYEQYF

d_call: -
v_call: TRBV5-6
j_call: TRBJ1-2
clone_size: -
cdr3_nt: TGTGCCAGCAGCTTCTCTGGCGGGGACTATGGCTACACCTTC
cdr3_aa: CASSFSGGDYGYTF

d_call: -
v_call: TRBV21-1
j_call: TRBJ1-4
clone_size: few
cdr3_nt: TGTGCCAGCAGCAACCGGGACAGGGTTGAAAAACTGTTTTTT
cdr3_aa: CASSNRDRVEKLFF

d_call: TRBD2
v_call: TRBV7-9
j_call: TRBJ2-3
clone_size: -
cdr3_nt: TGTGCCAGCAGCCCGACTAGCATGGGGAGCACAGATACGCAGTATTTT
cdr3_aa: CASSPTSMGSTDTQYF

d_call: TRBD2
v_call: TRBV7-6
j_call: TRBJ2-1
clone_size: -
cdr3_nt: TGTGCCAGCAGCTCGTACACTAGCGGGAGGGTCTACAATGAGCAGTTCTTC
cdr3_aa: CASSSYTSGRVYNEQFF

d_call: -
v_call: TRBV10-3
j_call: TRBJ1-2
clone_size: -
cdr3_nt: TGTGCCATCAGTGACAGGGGAAAGTATGGCTACACCTTC
cdr3_aa: CAISDRGKYGYTF

d_call: -
v_call: TRBV28
j_call: TRBJ2-1
clone_size: -
cdr3_nt: TGTGCCAGCAGTCGAGGGGGTTCCTACAATGAGCAGTTCTTC
cdr3_aa: CASSRGGSYNEQFF

d_call: -
v_call: TRBV12-3/TRBV12-4
j_call: TRBJ1-1
clone_size: -
cdr3_nt: TGTGCCAGCAGTTATACCACAGGTGAAGCTTTCTTT
cdr3_aa: CASSYTTGEAFF

d_call: -
v_call: TRBV30
j_call: TRBJ1-3
clone_size: -
cdr3_nt: TGTGCCTGGAGTGGTGGGAGCTCTGGAAACACCATATATTTT
cdr3_aa: CAWSGGSSGNTIYF

d_call: -
v_call: TRBV12-3/TRBV12-4
j_call: TRBJ1-1
clone_size: once
cdr3_nt: TGTGCCAGCAGCTTAGACAAGACTGAAGCTTTCTTT
cdr3_aa: CASSLDKTEAFF

d_call: TRBD2
v_call: TRBV6-5
j_call: TRBJ2-7
clone_size: few
cdr3_nt: TGTGCCAGCAGTTACGCCCGGACTAGCGGGTACGAGCAGTACTTC
cdr3_aa: CASSYARTSGYEQYF

d_call: -
v_call: TRBV2
j_call: TRBJ1-3
clone_size: -
cdr3_nt: TGTGCCAGCAGTATAGGGGGCTCTGGAAACACCATATATTTT
cdr3_aa: CASSIGGSGNTIYF

d_call: -
v_call: TRBV11-2
j_call: TRBJ1-4
clone_size: many
cdr3_nt: TGTGCCAGCAGCTTAGTTTTTGGTCCCTCGGAGGGTGAAAAACTGTTTTTT
cdr3_aa: CASSLVFGPSEGEKLFF

d_call: -
v_call: TRBV15
j_call: TRBJ1-4
clone_size: -
cdr3_nt: TGTGCCACCAGCAGTAAGGCAGCAGGAATGGAAGAAAAACTGTTTTTT
cdr3_aa: CATSSKAAGMEEKLFF

d_call: -
v_call: TRBV12-3/TRBV12-4
j_call: TRBJ1-5
clone_size: many
cdr3_nt: TGTGCCAGCAGGCAGGGTTCGAATCAGCCCCAGCATTTT
cdr3_aa: CASRQGSNQPQHF

d_call: -
v_call: TRBV30
j_call: TRBJ1-2
clone_size: -
cdr3_nt: TGTGCCTGGAGTCCAGGAACTAACTATGGCTACACCTTC
cdr3_aa: CAWSPGTNYGYTF

d_call: TRBD2
v_call: TRBV24-1
j_call: TRBJ2-7
clone_size: -
cdr3_nt: TGTGCCACCAGTGATTTGAATGGGACTAGCGGGATCTTTCCACTAACTCGCGAGCAGTACTTC
cdr3_aa: CATSDLNGTSGIFPLTREQYF

d_call: TRBD1
v_call: TRBV18
j_call: TRBJ1-1
clone_size: -
cdr3_nt: TGTGCCAGCTCTCAACAGGGGTACACTGAAGCTTTCTTT
cdr3_aa: CASSQQGYTEAFF

d_call: -
v_call: TRBV18
j_call: TRBJ2-4
clone_size: -
cdr3_nt: TGTGCCAGCTCACCACCATCAGGGCTAGCCAAAAACATTCAGTACTTC
cdr3_aa: CASSPPSGLAKNIQYF

d_call: TRBD1
v_call: TRBV5-1
j_call: TRBJ2-7
clone_size: -
cdr3_nt: TGCGCCAGCAGCTTGGGACGGGACAGGTCCTACGAGCAGTACTTC
cdr3_aa: CASSLGRDRSYEQYF

d_call: -
v_call: TRBV12-3/TRBV12-4
j_call: TRBJ2-3
clone_size: -
cdr3_nt: TGTGCCAGCAGATCCCTCACAGATACGCAGTATTTT
cdr3_aa: CASRSLTDTQYF

d_call: TRBD1
v_call: TRBV27
j_call: TRBJ1-6
clone_size: -
cdr3_nt: TGTGCCAGCAGTTTATCGGTACAGGGGAATTCACCCCTCCACTTT
cdr3_aa: CASSLSVQGNSPLHF

d_call: -
v_call: TRBV29-1
j_call: TRBJ2-1
clone_size: -
cdr3_nt: TGCAGCGTTGCCCCCTGGACAGGGAGGGTAGGGGACAATGAGCAGTTCTTC
cdr3_aa: CSVAPWTGRVGDNEQFF

d_call: -
v_call: TRBV27
j_call: TRBJ2-3
clone_size: -
cdr3_nt: TGTGCCAGCAGTTTTAGCGGCAAGAGCACAGATACGCAGTATTTT
cdr3_aa: CASSFSGKSTDTQYF

d_call: -
v_call: TRBV4-1
j_call: TRBJ1-1
clone_size: -
cdr3_nt: TGCGCCAGCAGCCAAGAACCCCGGGACTCACACACTGAAGCTTTCTTT
cdr3_aa: CASSQEPRDSHTEAFF

d_call: -
v_call: TRBV28
j_call: TRBJ1-5
clone_size: -
cdr3_nt: TGTGCCAGCATCAAACAGGGAACTAATCAGCCCCAGCATTTT
cdr3_aa: CASIKQGTNQPQHF

d_call: TRBD2
v_call: TRBV6-4
j_call: TRBJ2-1
clone_size: -
cdr3_nt: TGTGCCAGCAGTGACTCTGGGCGGGGGGGCTTCGATGAGCAGTTCTTC
cdr3_aa: CASSDSGRGGFDEQFF

d_call: -
v_call: TRBV6-5
j_call: TRBJ1-1
clone_size: -
cdr3_nt: TGTGCCAGCAGTTACGAGGGATGGAACACTGAAGCTTTCTTT
cdr3_aa: CASSYEGWNTEAFF

d_call: TRBD2
v_call: TRBV6-1
j_call: TRBJ2-7
clone_size: -
cdr3_nt: TGTGCCAGCAGTGAAGCACTAGCGGGGCTCTACGAGCAGTACTTC
cdr3_aa: CASSEALAGLYEQYF

d_call: TRBD2
v_call: TRBV6-5
j_call: TRBJ2-7
clone_size: -
cdr3_nt: TGTGCCAGCACACTTTATAGCGGGGGATACGAGCAGTACTTC
cdr3_aa: CASTLYSGGYEQYF

d_call: -
v_call: TRBV7-2
j_call: TRBJ1-5
clone_size: -
cdr3_nt: TGTGCCAGCAGCTTTTCGGGGGGATCGAGCAATCAGCCCCAGCATTTT
cdr3_aa: CASSFSGGSSNQPQHF

d_call: -
v_call: TRBV5-6
j_call: TRBJ2-3
clone_size: -
cdr3_nt: TGTGCCAGCAGCTTCAATGGCCAGGGTGGGGATACGCAGTATTTT
cdr3_aa: CASSFNGQGGDTQYF

d_call: -
v_call: TRBV6-6
j_call: TRBJ1-5
clone_size: -
cdr3_nt: TGTGCCAGCAGTTACAACAGTCTTAATCAGCCCCAGCATTTT
cdr3_aa: CASSYNSLNQPQHF

d_call: -
v_call: TRBV6-5
j_call: TRBJ1-2
clone_size: -
cdr3_nt: TGTGCCAGCAGGCGGAAAAACAGGTCTGGCTACACCTTC
cdr3_aa: CASRRKNRSGYTF